This T cell receptor (beta chain) was recorded in a study of graft-versus-host responses after intestinal transplantation (dated by TCRdb to the early 2020s). Regarding the complete study: Recipients received multivisceral, liver-intestinal, or isolated intestinal transplants. Every recipient was given anti-thymocyte globulin induction, then maintenance tacrolimus and steroids for around three years. Of the 20 to 25 intestinal transplant recipients enrolled in the cohort, one of whom was a retransplant, a few patients without pretransplant specimens were excluded. Alloreactive clones were identified by sequencing pre-transplant mixed lymphocyte reaction products and comparing them with unstimulated pre-transplant donor and recipient T cells. Instead of going to the commercial service, samples from a few later patients were sequenced in-house on an Illumina MiSeq and processed with MiXCR. Graft-versus-host and host-versus-graft alloreactive T cell clones were tracked in the graft, circulation and bone marrow after intestinal transplantation using bulk TCR-beta CDR3 sequencing. A peak of at least 4% donor T cells among recipient peripheral blood mononuclear cells was the definition used for donor T cell macrochimerism. Paper-wide results and their limitations: GvH clones were found in recipient bone marrow, and some of the GvH clones appeared earlier in ileal mucosa or blood, which is consistent with an intestinal mucosal origin. Patients with donor T cell macrochimerism had high GvH to HvG T cell clonal ratios in their allografts. Conclusions were limited by the relatively low number and heterogeneity of intestinal transplant patients. Early after transplant, peak levels of circulating GvH clones were found to be associated with declines in HvG clones.

The germline V gene gives CDR1 as MGHRA and CDR2 as YSYEKL. Deletion took 3 bases off V and 7 bases off J, with a span of 13 bases between the germline ends. The CDR3 goes from the cysteine to the phenylalanine over 13 residues. The entry retains the CDR3 DNA only, 39 bases that are in frame from base 1. Interpreted using the paper, the time point label stands for: cells obtained before transplantation from donor or recipient. CD3+CD4+ and CD3+CD8+ populations were FACS-sorted from unstimulated pre-transplant donor and recipient cells taken from spleen or lymph nodes. To note about this clone: It lacks a known antigen. No base qualities exist here, and no much larger clone lies one base off it.

Libraries came from the immunoSEQ multiplex PCR assay. In most patients, genomic DNA was isolated using the Qiagen DNeasy Blood and Tissue Kit and sent frozen to Adaptive Biotechnologies for TCR sequencing. Adaptive Biotechnologies carried out high-throughput TCR-beta CDR3 sequencing of genomic DNA for most patients. The authors' analysis ran thus. TCR sequencing data were retrieved from Adaptive's ImmunoSEQ software for 15 to 20 patients, whereas a few other patients were processed with MiXCR and VDJtools. CD4 versus CD8 sorting errors were corrected by removing sequences found in both subsets at a frequency ratio below 5:1. CDR3 nucleotide sequences shared between donor and recipient were removed because the origin of such sequences could not be assigned. Alloreactive clones required at least 2-fold expansion over unstimulated cells and minimum CFSE-low frequency of 0.002% (template counts) or 0.001% (read counts). Clones detected in sequenced pre-transplant spleen, lymph node, or MLR CFSE-low populations of the donor or recipient were defined as mappable. The cumulative frequency of alloreactive clones was calculated as a percentage of all sequences, weighted by copy number. TCRdb took over this immuneACCESS table, retaining in-frame rearrangements with V and J assigned. Such tables are incomplete; in checked studies, under half of the missing clones stem from an unresolved V gene, and the remainder is unexplained. The DNA gave D and trimming, while V, J and clone size come from that table. In all, the sample holds approximately 60,000 clones, and approximately 90% of those were seen once. The leading ten clones occupy about 1.7% of the sample.

Source: unstimulated CD8+ T cells sorted from spleen or lymph node cells, taken before transplant. The chain couples TRBV4-1 to TRBJ2-7, with no reliable assignment of the D segment. This sequence originates from a human donor who was the organ donor for an intestinal transplant. The bases are TGCGCCAGCAGCCATGATACTATGCGGGAGCAGTACTTC. This codes for CASSHDTMREQYF.